This T cell receptor (beta chain) appears in the sequencing data of a study of blood T cells in healthy people across ages. General observations from the study: With naive T cell percentage, TCR beta diversity showed a strong correlation.

This clonotype was observed a handful of times. Its matching antigen is unknown. Per germline, CDR1 MNHEY and CDR2 SVGAGI. This CDR3 has 13 residues. V dropped 10 bases and J dropped 1 base, with 14 bases sitting between them. A second PCR, run for roughly 7 to 11 cycles, used a sample-barcoded 5' primer plus a J-beta primer mix. TCRdb passed the 5' RACE reads through MiXCR, listing each CDR3 protein once. This sample has 800,000 to 950,000 distinct CDR3 sequences, with approximately 32% found just once. These data also formed part of another study, on T cells of mothers and their children. That publication notes: Each mother yielded more than 9 million TCR beta CDR3 reads. Each child yielded several million reads.

Sequencing was done on a sample of blood. This receptor was obtained from a woman between 40 and 55 years old in good health. V gene TRBV6-5 combines with J gene TRBJ2-7; D perhaps matches TRBD1 (6 bases). CDR3 residues: CATKGDTSYEQYF. CDR3 DNA: TGTGCCACCAAGGGGGACACATCCTACGAGCAGTACTTC.